This T cell receptor beta chain was recovered during a study of T cells of healthy individuals. Germline V gives CDR1 MGHRA, CDR2 YSYEKL. With 6 bases clipped from V and 3 bases from J, the junction kept 15 bases outside the gene matches. The CDR3 loop spans 18 amino acids. TCRdb reanalysed the 5' RACE reads using MiXCR and keeps one entry per CDR3 protein. The table lists around 83,000 distinct CDR3 sequences, roughly 5.1% of them singletons. The sample holds many counts of this clonotype. The sequence was collected from a female donor in good health. The genes are TRBV4-1 and TRBJ2-7; TRBD2 aligns across 12 bases. CDR3: CASSPIYPSGRANYEQYF. The CDR3 nucleotides read TGCGCCAGCAGTCCTATATATCCTAGCGGGAGGGCCAACTACGAGCAGTACTTC.